This TCR beta chain originates from a study of control samples from healthy donors and cancer patients. The CDR3 has 16 amino acids. Assay: immunoSEQ multiplex PCR; the TCRdb copy retains only in-frame clones and omits some. The table has roughly 100,000 clones, around 90% seen once; the top ten hold around 3%. This clone showed up just once. The specimen was blood. This clonotype originated in a human donor in good health. The donor label of this sample is uncertain. The chain uses TRBV21-1 and TRBJ1-1; the table's D call, TRBD1, was not checked against the DNA. TRBV21-1 is a documented pseudogene. CDR3 in amino acids: CASSNLGQRVNTEAFF. In DNA, the CDR3 is TGTGCCAGCAGCAACTTAGGACAGCGAGTTAACACTGAAGCTTTCTTT.